This section outlines one T cell receptor (beta chain) sequence together with its context. The CDR3 is 12 amino acids. V lost 0 bases, J lost 3 bases, and 4 bases lay in between. Germline CDR1 and CDR2: SGHNT and YYREEE (reference sequence). TCRdb's copy holds only in-frame clones and misses some; the assay was immunoSEQ multiplex PCR. The sample includes around 200,000 clones, about 95% of them seen just once. This record belongs to a study of control samples from healthy donors and cancer patients. J is TRBJ2-7 and V is TRBV5-4, with D hard to call. The sample consisted of blood. The sequence was collected from a middle-aged man in good health. The CDR3 loop is CASSLGNYEQYV. The CDR3 DNA sequence: TGTGCCAGCAGCTTGGGCAACTACGAGCAGTACGTC.